These 18 T cell receptor beta chains were sequenced from one sample in a study of shared clonotypes between healthy human individuals (TCRdb year 2020). Receptor libraries were prepared by the immunoSEQ multiplex PCR assay. Here the immuneACCESS table is served through TCRdb, limited to in-frame sequences with V and J called. Missing clones are a known gap in these copies; in checked studies unresolved V genes cover under half, and the rest lacks a known reason. The sample table lists some 300,000 clones, 70% to 75% of them with a count of one. Clones ranked in the top ten supply 10% of the sample. Input material: memory CD4+ T cells sorted from blood. Sample cell subset or site, as interpreted from the label and publication: CD45RA-negative fraction. The receptors shown here come from a man aged 25-45 years in good health.

The rearrangement links TRBV10-2 to TRBJ2-3, with D possibly TRBD2 on 5 matching bases. Trimming stripped 3 bases from V and 2 bases from J, with 12 bases between. This CDR3 is built from 15 residues. From germline, CDR1 is WSHSY and CDR2 SAAADI. The DNA of the CDR3 is TGCGCCAGCAGTGATTATACGGGGAACACAGATACGCAGTATTTT. Translation gives CASSDYTGNTDTQYF.

This clone has a single count. The V and J genes are TRBV6-6 and TRBJ2-1; 7 bases line up with TRBD1. Germline CDR1 and CDR2: MNHNY and SVGAGI (reference sequence). The trim removed 7 bases at V and 0 bases at J, leaving 9 bases unmatched. The CDR3 totals 16 residues. CDR3 sequence reads: CASKGQDHSSYNEQFF. CDR3 DNA: TGTGCCAGCAAAGGACAGGACCATAGCTCCTACAATGAGCAGTTCTTC.

In this sample, this clone turned up a few times. The J gene is TRBJ1-2, the V gene TRBV4-3, with D hard to call. Trimming left V 4 bases short and J 7 bases short, with 22 bases between. CDR3 length: 16 residues. Germline V gene data show CDR1 as LGHNA and CDR2 as YSLEER. The CDR3 sequence is CASSPYLRGIDGGYTF. CDR3 sequence (DNA): TGCGCCAGCAGCCCATACCTCCGGGGAATCGACGGTGGCTACACCTTC.

This rearrangement joins TRBV28 to TRBJ2-2; 12 positions match TRBD1. Germline CDR1 MDHEN, CDR2 SYDVKM. V trimming: 5 bases; J trimming: 5 bases; junction bases outside the gene matches: 3. CDR3 length equals 15 residues. The CDR3 loop reads CASSRDRGRTGELFF. The DNA of the CDR3 is TGTGCCAGCAGTCGGGACAGGGGGCGTACCGGGGAGCTGTTTTTT.

The gene calls are TRBV30 and TRBJ2-6; the match to TRBD1 covers 8 bases. The trim removed 5 bases at V and 4 bases at J, leaving 13 bases unmatched. The CDR3 consists of 17 residues. Germline CDR1 is GTSNPN and CDR2 is SVGIG (reference sequence). CDR3 in DNA: TGTGCCTGGGCCAGACCCGGGACAGGAGGAGGGGCCAACGTCCTGACTTTC. As protein: CAWARPGTGGGANVLTF.

To note about this clone: The sample has other DNA sequences that encode this CDR3 too. The gene calls are TRBV5-1 and TRBJ2-3; TRBD2 aligns across 9 bases. Germline V gives CDR1 SGHRS, CDR2 YFSETQ. The CDR3 has 16 amino acids. The J segment lost 0 bases and the V segment lost 4 bases, leaving 6 bases of the junction unmatched. The CDR3 loop is CASSPSTSGSTDTQYF. DNA for the CDR3: TGCGCCAGCAGCCCCTCCACTAGCGGGAGCACAGATACGCAGTATTTT. Full variable domain (missing parts from reference TRBV5-1 and TRBJ2-3): KAGVTQTPRYLIKTRGQQVTLSCSPISGHRSVSWYQQTPGQGLQFLFEYFSETQRNKGNFPGRFSGRQFSNSRSEMNVSTLELGDSALYLCASSPSTSGSTDTQYFGPGTRLTVL.

J is TRBJ2-7 and V is TRBV5-6; the D gene could be TRBD1 or TRBD2 (7 bases each). V lost 4 bases and J lost 9, with 17 bases in between. The CDR3 has 13 amino acids. Germline V gene sequence: CDR1 SGHDT, CDR2 YYEEEE. The CDR3 reads CASSRTGAGWQYF. In nucleotides, the CDR3 is TGTGCCAGCAGCAGGACAGGAGCGGGATGGCAGTACTTC.

This chain uses TRBV11-3 with TRBJ2-1, with 8 positions matching TRBD1. The ends lost 5 bases at V and 0 bases at J; junction bases unmatched: 15. The germline CDR1 and CDR2 sequences are SGHNT and YENEEA. This CDR3 has 19 amino acids. The CDR3 region is CASSLSDRVRSSSYNEQFF. DNA for the CDR3: TGTGCCAGCAGCCTTTCGGACAGGGTGAGATCGAGCTCCTACAATGAGCAGTTCTTC. The full variable domain, in which reference TRBV11-3 and TRBJ2-1 provide the parts outside the CDR3, is EAGVVQSPRYKIIEKKQPVAFWCNPISGHNTLYWYLQNLGQGPELLIRYENEEAVDDSQLPKDRFSAERLKGVDSTLKIQPAELGDSAVYLCASSLSDRVRSSSYNEQFFGPGTRLTVL.

The chain employs TRBV9 and TRBJ2-3; 12 positions match TRBD2. The CDR3 totals 15 residues. The V segment lost 4 bases and the J segment 2 bases; nucleotides outside the gene matches: 2. Germline CDR1 and CDR2: SGDLS and YYNGEE. In DNA, the CDR3 is TGTGCCAGCAGCCCTAGCGGGAGGGCCACAGATACGCAGTATTTT. It specifies CASSPSGRATDTQYF.

The chain uses TRBV11-2 and TRBJ2-7; D is unresolved. V lost 2 bases and J 1 base, leaving 6 bases between the germline ends. CDR3 size: 13 residues. Looked up from germline, CDR1 is SGHAT and CDR2 is FQNNGV. In DNA, the CDR3 is TGTGCCAGCAGCTTAATGATATCCTACGAGCAGTACTTC. This codes for CASSLMISYEQYF.

This clone was counted a single time. The chain links TRBV11-3 to TRBJ2-2; the D gene is possibly TRBD2 (6 bases). The CDR3 is 17 residues long. The germline V and J ends were trimmed by 2 bases and 0 bases, with 13 bases remaining between them. Looked up from germline, CDR1 is SGHNT and CDR2 is YENEEA. CDR3 nucleotides: TGTGCCAGCAGCTTAATAAGCGGGTCCACGAACACCGGGGAGCTGTTTTTT. Amino acids: CASSLISGSTNTGELFF.

This clone was counted a single time. The gene calls are TRBV14 and TRBJ2-1, with 8 bases lining up with TRBD2. Germline trimming cut 0 bases from V and 14 bases from J; bases unmatched to any gene: 6. The CDR3 loop spans 13 amino acids. Germline V CDR1 and CDR2: SGHDN, FVKESK. The CDR3, as DNA: TGTGCCAGCAGCCAAGATCTTGGGACTAGGGAGTTCTTC. Protein product: CASSQDLGTREFF.

V gene TRBV27 combines with J gene TRBJ2-3, with 9 bases lining up with TRBD2. This CDR3 spans 16 amino acids. Per germline, CDR1 MNHEY and CDR2 SMNVEV (reference sequence). V lost 9 bases, J lost 0 bases, and 10 bases stayed unmatched. CDR3 sequence (DNA): TGTGCCAGTATGGCGGGAGGGCCATTAAGCACAGATACGCAGTATTTT. It specifies CASMAGGPLSTDTQYF.

J is TRBJ2-1 and V is TRBV5-4, with 7 positions matching TRBD2. V shed 4 bases, J shed 6 bases, and the junction held 13 bases outside the gene matches. The CDR3 contains 16 residues. Germline-derived CDR1 and CDR2 are SGHNT and YYREEE (reference sequence). Written as DNA, the CDR3 is TGTGCCAGCAGCCCGGTTGGGGGGACTACTCCCAATGAGCAGTTCTTC. As protein: CASSPVGGTTPNEQFF. Based on the CDR3 plus reference TRBV5-4 and TRBJ2-1, the full variable domain is ETGVTQSPTHLIKTRGQQVTLRCSSQSGHNTVSWYQQALGQGPQFIFQYYREEENGRGNFPPRFSGLQFPNYSSELNVNALELDDSALYLCASSPVGGTTPNEQFFGPGTRLTVL.

The rearrangement uses TRBV7-8 and TRBJ2-7, with 10 bases that match TRBD2. Germline V gene lookup returns CDR1 SGHVS and CDR2 FQNEAQ. The CDR3 extends over 16 amino acids. V trimming: 1 base; J trimming: 2 bases; junction bases outside the gene matches: 5. The CDR3 bases are TGTGCCAGCAGCTTAGGGGGAGCGGGAGGGACCTACGAGCAGTACTTC. Its translation is CASSLGGAGGTYEQYF.

The chain links TRBV5-8 to TRBJ2-7; 9 nucleotides line up with TRBD2. The CDR3 covers 15 residues. V shed 4 bases, J shed 7 bases, and the junction held 12 bases outside the gene matches. Germline V gene data show CDR1 as SGHTS and CDR2 as YDEGEE. The CDR3 coding sequence is TGTGCCAGCAGCCCTGAAATAGCGGGAGCTCGGGAGCAGTACTTC. It is translated as CASSPEIAGAREQYF.

The rearrangement joins TRBV28 to TRBJ1-1; no clear D. Germline V gene data show CDR1 as MDHEN and CDR2 as SYDVKM. This CDR3 spans 11 amino acids. The CDR3, as DNA: TGTGTCTCCCGGGTGAACACTGAAGCTTTCTTT. Translation gives CVSRVNTEAFF.

The chain combines TRBV6-1 with TRBJ1-2; TRBD1 matches at 7 bases. V shed 3 bases and J 4 bases; nucleotides not matched to a gene: 5. The CDR3 contains 14 residues. Germline V gives CDR1 MNHNS, CDR2 SASEGT. The DNA of the CDR3 is TGTGCCAGCAGTGAGCCGACAGGGCGCTATGGCTACACCTTC. Its translation: CASSEPTGRYGYTF.